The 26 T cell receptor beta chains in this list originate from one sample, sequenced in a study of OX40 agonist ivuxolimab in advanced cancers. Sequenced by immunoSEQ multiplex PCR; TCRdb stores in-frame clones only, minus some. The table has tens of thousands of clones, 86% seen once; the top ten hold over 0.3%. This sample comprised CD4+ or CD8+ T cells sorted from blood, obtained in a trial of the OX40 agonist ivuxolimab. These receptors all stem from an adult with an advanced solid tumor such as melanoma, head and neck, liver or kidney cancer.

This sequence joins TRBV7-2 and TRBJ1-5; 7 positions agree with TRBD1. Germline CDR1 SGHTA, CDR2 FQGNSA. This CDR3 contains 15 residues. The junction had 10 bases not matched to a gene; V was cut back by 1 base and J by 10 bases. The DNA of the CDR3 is TGTGCCAGCAGCTTAGTTAGTCAGGGGGATAATCCCCAGCATTTT. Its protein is CASSLVSQGDNPQHF. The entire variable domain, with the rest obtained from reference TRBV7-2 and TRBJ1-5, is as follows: GAGVSQSPSNKVTEKGKDVELRCDPISGHTALYWYRQSLGQGLEFLIYFQGNSAPDKSGLPSDRFSAERTGGSVSTLTIQRTQQEDSAVYLCASSLVSQGDNPQHFGDGTRLSIL.

This CDR3 reads CAWRALAGTTNEQFF. The DNA for the CDR3 is TGTGCCTGGAGAGCCCTAGCGGGAACTACCAATGAGCAGTTCTTC. The V call is TRBV30, the J call TRBJ2-1, with 9 nucleotides matching TRBD2. The CDR3 totals 15 residues. Trimming removed 3 bases from V and 6 bases from J; junction bases left unmatched: 9. Germline V CDR1 and CDR2: GTSNPN, SVGIG (reference sequence).

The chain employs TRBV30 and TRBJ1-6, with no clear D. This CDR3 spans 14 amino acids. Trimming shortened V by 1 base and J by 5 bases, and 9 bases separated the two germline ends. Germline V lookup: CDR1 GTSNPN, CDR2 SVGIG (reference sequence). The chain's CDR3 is CAWSDRVDNSPLHF. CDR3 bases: TGTGCCTGGAGTGATCGGGTAGATAATTCACCCCTCCACTTT.

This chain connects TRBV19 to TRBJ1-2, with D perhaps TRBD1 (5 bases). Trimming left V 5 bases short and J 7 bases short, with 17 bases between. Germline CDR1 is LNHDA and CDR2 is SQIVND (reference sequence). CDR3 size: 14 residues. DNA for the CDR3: TGTGCCAGTAGTGTGGGGGGAATGGCTTCTGGCTACACCTTC. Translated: CASSVGGMASGYTF.

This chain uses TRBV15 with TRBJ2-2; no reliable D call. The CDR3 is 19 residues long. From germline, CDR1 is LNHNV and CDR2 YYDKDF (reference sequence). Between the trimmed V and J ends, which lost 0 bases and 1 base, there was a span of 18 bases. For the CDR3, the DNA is TGTGCCACCAGCAGAGAACCCCTCTCTTCGGGCGGGAACACCGGGGAGCTGTTTTTT. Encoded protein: CATSREPLSSGGNTGELFF. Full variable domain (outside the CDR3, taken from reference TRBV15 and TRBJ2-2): DAMVIQNPRYQVTQFGKPVTLSCSQTLNHNVMYWYQQKSSQAPKLLFHYYDKDFNNEADTPDNFQSRRPNTSFCFLDIRSPGLGDTAMYLCATSREPLSSGGNTGELFFGEGSRLTVL.

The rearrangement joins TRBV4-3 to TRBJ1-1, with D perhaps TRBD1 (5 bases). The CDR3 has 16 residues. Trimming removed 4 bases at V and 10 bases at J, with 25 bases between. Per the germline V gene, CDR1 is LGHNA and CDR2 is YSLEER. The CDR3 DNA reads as TGCGCCAGCAGCCCTTGGGGCCTCGGACACCTTCCAGCAGCTTTCTTT. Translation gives CASSPWGLGHLPAAFF.

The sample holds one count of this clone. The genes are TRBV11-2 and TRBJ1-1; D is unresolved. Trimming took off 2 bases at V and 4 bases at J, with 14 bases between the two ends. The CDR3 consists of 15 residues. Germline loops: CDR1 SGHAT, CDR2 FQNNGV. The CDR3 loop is CASSLIHGGGTEAFF. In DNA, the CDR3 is TGTGCCAGCAGCTTAATTCACGGAGGAGGCACTGAAGCTTTCTTT.

The DNA for the CDR3 is TGTGCCAGCTCGACTAGCCCGGGCCGGGGAACCGGGGAGCTGTTTTTT. This codes for CASSTSPGRGTGELFF. V is TRBV2 and J is TRBJ2-2; the match to TRBD2 covers 7 bases. Germline V gene lookup returns CDR1 SNHLY and CDR2 FYNNEI. V gave up 8 bases and J gave up 5 bases; unmatched junction bases: 14. CDR3 length: 16 amino acids.

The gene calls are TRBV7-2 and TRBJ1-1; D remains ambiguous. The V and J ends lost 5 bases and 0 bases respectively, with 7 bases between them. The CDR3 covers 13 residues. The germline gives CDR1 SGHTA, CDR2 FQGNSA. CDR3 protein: CASSPHMNTEAFF. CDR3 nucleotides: TGTGCCAGCAGCCCGCATATGAACACTGAAGCTTTCTTT.

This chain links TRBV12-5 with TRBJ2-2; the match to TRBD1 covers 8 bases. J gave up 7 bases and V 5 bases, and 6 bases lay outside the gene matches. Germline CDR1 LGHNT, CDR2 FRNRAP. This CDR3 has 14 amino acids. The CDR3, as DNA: TGTGCTAGTGGTCCATCAGGGGGCCTCGGGGAGCTGTTTTTT. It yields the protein CASGPSGGLGELFF.

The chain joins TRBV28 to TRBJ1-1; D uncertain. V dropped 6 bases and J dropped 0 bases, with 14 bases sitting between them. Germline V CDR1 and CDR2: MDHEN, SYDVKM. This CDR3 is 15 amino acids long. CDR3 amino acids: CASSLLSKLNTEAFF. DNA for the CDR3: TGTGCCAGCAGCCTCTTATCGAAACTGAACACTGAAGCTTTCTTT. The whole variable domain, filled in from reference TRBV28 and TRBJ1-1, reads DVKVTQSSRYLVKRTGEKVFLECVQDMDHENMFWYRQDPGLGLRLIYFSYDVKMKEKGDIPEGYSVSREKKERFSLILESASTNQTSMYLCASSLLSKLNTEAFFGQGTRLTVV.

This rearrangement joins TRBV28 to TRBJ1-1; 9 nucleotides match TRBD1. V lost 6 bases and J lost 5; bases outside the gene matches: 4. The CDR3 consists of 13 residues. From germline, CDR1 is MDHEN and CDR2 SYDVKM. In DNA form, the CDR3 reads TGTGCCAGCAGGAGTGGACAGGGGACTGAAGCTTTCTTT. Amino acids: CASRSGQGTEAFF.

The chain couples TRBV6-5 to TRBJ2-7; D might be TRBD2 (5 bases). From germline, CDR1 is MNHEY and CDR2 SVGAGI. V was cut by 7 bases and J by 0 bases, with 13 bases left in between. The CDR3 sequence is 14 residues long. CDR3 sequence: CASKRTGPSYEQYF. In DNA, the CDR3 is TGTGCCAGCAAGCGGACGGGCCCCTCCTACGAGCAGTACTTC.

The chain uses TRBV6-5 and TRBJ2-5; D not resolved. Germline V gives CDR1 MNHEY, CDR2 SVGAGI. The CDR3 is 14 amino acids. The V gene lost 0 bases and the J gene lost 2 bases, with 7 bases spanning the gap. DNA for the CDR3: TGTGCCAGCAGTTACTCGAGGAATCAAGAGACCCAGTACTTC. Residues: CASSYSRNQETQYF.

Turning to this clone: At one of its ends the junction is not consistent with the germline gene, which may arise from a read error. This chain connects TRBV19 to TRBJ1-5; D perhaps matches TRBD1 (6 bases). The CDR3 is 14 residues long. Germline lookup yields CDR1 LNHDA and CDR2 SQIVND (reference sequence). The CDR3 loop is CASTIQGSNQPQHF. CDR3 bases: TGTGCCAGTACTATACAGGGTAGCAATCAGCCCCAGCATTTT.

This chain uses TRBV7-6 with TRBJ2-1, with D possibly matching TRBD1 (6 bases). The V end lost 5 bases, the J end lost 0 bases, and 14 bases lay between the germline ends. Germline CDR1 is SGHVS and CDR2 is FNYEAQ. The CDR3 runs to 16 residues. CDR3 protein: CASSPDRQNSYNEQFF. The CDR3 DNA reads TGTGCCAGCAGCCCCGACAGGCAAAACTCCTACAATGAGCAGTTCTTC.

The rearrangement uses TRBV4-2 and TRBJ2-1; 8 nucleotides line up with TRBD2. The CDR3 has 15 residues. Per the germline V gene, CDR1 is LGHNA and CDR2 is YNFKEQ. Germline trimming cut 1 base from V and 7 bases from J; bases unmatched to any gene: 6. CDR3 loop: CASSQAGGAENEQFF. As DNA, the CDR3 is TGTGCCAGCAGCCAAGCGGGGGGGGCTGAGAATGAGCAGTTCTTC.

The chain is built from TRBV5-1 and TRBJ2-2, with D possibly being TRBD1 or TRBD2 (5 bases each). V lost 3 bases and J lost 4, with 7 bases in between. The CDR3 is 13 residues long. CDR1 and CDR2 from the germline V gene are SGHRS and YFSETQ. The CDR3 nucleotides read TGCGCCAGCAGCTCAGGGAGCACCGGGGAGCTGTTTTTT. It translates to CASSSGSTGELFF.

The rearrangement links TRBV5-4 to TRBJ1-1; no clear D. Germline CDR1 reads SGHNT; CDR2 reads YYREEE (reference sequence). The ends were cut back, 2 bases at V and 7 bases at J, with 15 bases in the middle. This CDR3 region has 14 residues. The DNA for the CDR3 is TGTGCCAGCAGCTTCATTTCTAAGGCGAATGAAGCTTTCTTT. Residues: CASSFISKANEAFF.

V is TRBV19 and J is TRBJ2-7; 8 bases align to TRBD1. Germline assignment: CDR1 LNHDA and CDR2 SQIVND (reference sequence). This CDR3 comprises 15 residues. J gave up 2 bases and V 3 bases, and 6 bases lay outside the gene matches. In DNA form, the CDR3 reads TGTGCCAGTAGTATCGGGACAGGATACGCCTACGAGCAGTACTTC. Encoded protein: CASSIGTGYAYEQYF. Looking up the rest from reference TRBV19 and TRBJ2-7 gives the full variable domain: DGGITQSPKYLFRKEGQNVTLSCEQNLNHDAMYWYRQDPGQGLRLIYYSQIVNDFQKGDIAEGYSVSREKKESFPLTVTSAQKNPTAFYLCASSIGTGYAYEQYFGPGTRLTVT.

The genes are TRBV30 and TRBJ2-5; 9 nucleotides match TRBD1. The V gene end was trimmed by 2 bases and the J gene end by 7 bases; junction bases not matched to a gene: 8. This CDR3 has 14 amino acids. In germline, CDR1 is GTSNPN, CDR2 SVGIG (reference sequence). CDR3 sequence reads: CAWSRGTGIGTQYF. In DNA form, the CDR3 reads TGTGCCTGGAGTCGAGGGACAGGGATCGGGACCCAGTACTTC. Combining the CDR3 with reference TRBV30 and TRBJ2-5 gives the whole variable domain SQTIHQWPATLVQPVGSPLSLECTVEGTSNPNLYWYRQAAGRGLQLLFYSVGIGQISSEVPQNLSASRPQDRQFILSSKKLLLSDSGFYLCAWSRGTGIGTQYFGPGTRLLVL.

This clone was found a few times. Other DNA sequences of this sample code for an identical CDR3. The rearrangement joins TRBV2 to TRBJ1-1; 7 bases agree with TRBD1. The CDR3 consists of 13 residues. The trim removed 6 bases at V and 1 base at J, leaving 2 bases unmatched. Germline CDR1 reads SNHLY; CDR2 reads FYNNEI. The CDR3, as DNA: TGTGCCAGCAGAGACAGGGAGAACACTGAAGCTTTCTTT. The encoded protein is CASRDRENTEAFF.

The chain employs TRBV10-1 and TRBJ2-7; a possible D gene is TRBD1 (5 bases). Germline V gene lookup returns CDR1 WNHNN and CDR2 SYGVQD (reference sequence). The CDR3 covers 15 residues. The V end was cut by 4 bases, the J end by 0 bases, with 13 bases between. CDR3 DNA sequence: TGCGCCAGCAGTGTACTCGACGGACACTCCTACGAGCAGTACTTC. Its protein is CASSVLDGHSYEQYF.

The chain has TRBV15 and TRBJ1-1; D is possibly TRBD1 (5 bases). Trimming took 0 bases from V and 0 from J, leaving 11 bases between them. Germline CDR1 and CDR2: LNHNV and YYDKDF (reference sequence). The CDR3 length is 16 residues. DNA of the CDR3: TGTGCCACCAGCAGAGATTACGGACAAATGAACACTGAAGCTTTCTTT. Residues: CATSRDYGQMNTEAFF.

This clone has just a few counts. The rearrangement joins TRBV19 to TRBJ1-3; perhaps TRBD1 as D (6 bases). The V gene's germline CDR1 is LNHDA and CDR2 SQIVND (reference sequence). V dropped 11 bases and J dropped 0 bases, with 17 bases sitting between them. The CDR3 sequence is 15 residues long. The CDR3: CASIPDRISGNTIYF. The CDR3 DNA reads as TGTGCCTCAATCCCGGACAGAATCTCTGGAAACACCATATATTTT.

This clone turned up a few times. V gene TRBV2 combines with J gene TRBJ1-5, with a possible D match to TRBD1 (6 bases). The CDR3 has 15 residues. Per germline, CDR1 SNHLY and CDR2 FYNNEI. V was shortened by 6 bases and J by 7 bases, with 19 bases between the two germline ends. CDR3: CASSSPEGGRQPQHF. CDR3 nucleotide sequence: TGTGCCAGCAGCAGCCCCGAGGGGGGAAGGCAGCCCCAGCATTTT.